A single TCR beta chain is shown here with its context. The sample belongs to a study of blood T cell repertoires in COVID-19. Here immunoSEQ multiplex PCR was the method, and the copy in TCRdb shows in-frame clones only, minus some. The top ten hold 1.5% to 2% of the sample, which has 490,000 or so clones, over 75% seen once. All recovered Cohort 3 donors got two negative PCRs, got clearance, or saw symptom resolution. CDR1 and CDR2 (germline): MNHEY, SVGAGI. Trimming cost V 0 bases and J 7 bases, with 10 bases left between them. The CDR3 totals 14 residues. V gene TRBV6-5 combines with J gene TRBJ2-1, with D possibly being TRBD2 (6 bases). This receptor was taken from a middle-aged woman who had recovered from COVID-19. Sample: PBMCs or T cells enriched from blood (not recorded which). CDR3 loop: CASSYSTGENEQFF. The CDR3 coding sequence is TGTGCCAGCAGTTACTCTACGGGAGAGAATGAGCAGTTCTTC.